The T cell receptor beta chain described here comes from a study of cytomegalovirus exposure and HLA in healthy donors. The wider study: Earlier, almost 120 million unique TCR beta sequences were recovered from approximately 180 million T cells by an analysis.

PCR used 60 Vbeta primers and 13 Jbeta primers. The method was immunoSEQ multiplex PCR; TCRdb's version includes in-frame clones alone and lacks a portion of them. Of roughly 110,000 clones in the sample, about three quarters were seen once. General study findings and limits: Earlier analysis found most TCR beta V segments productive about 90% or about 30% of the time. Sequencing had likely introduced a cluster of highly shared sequence variants as an artifact.

Details on this clone: The antigen remains undetermined.

The receptor was isolated from a woman between 50 and 59 years old in good health and CMV-seropositive. The specimen sequenced was PBMCs.

The CDR3 bases are TGTGCCATTCGACAGGGGAATACAGATACGCAGTATTTT. Amino acids: CAIRQGNTDTQYF. This rearrangement joins TRBV28 to TRBJ2-3; 8 bases are a match to TRBD1. V was pared by 10 bases and J by 3 bases, with 6 bases of the junction left unmatched. The CDR3 is 13 amino acids. Germline V gene lookup returns CDR1 MDHEN and CDR2 SYDVKM.